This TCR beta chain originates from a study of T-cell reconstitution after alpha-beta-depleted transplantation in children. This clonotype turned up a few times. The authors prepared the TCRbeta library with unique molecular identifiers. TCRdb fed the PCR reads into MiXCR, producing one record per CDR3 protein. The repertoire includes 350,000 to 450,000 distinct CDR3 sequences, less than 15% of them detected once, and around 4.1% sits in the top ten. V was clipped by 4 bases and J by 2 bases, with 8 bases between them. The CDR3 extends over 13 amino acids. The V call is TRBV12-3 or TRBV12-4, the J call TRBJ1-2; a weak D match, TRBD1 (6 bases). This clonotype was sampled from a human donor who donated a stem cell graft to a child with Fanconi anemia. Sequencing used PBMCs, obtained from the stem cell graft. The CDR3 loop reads CASSYRENYGYTF. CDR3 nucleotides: TGTGCCAGCAGTTACAGGGAGAACTATGGCTACACCTTC.